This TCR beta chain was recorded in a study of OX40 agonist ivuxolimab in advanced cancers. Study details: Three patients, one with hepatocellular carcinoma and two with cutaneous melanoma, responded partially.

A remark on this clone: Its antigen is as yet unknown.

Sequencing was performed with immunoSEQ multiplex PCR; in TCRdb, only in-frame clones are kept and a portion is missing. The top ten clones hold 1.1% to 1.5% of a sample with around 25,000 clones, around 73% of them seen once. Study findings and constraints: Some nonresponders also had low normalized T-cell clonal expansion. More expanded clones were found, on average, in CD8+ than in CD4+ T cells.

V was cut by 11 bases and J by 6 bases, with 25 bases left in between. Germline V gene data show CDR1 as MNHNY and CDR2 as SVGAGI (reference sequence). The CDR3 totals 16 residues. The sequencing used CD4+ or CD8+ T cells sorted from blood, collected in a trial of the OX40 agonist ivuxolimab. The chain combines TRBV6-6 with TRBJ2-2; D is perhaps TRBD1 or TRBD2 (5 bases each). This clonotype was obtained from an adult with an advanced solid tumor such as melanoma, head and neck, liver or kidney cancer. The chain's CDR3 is CASHPAGTSSAGELFF. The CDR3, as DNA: TGTGCCTCCCATCCGGCCGGGACCAGCAGCGCCGGGGAGCTGTTTTTT.